The 2 T cell receptor beta chains below come from one sample, sequenced in a study of shared clonotypes between healthy human individuals. The method was immunoSEQ multiplex PCR; TCRdb's version includes in-frame clones alone and lacks a portion of them. The sample contains a few million clones, just under 95% of which appear only once. Sequencing used naive CD4+ T cells from PBMCs. The subset here: CD45RA+ positively selected. The receptors come from a young man in good health. Some clones in this sample may be carry-over from other donors' samples.

This chain joins TRBV19 and TRBJ2-3; 10 nucleotides align to TRBD2. Germline CDR1 LNHDA, CDR2 SQIVND (reference sequence). The CDR3 is made up of 17 amino acids. V gave up 0 bases and J gave up 4 bases; unmatched junction bases: 7. As DNA, the CDR3 is TGTGCCAGTAGTATAGATCATCTAGCGGGAGAATCAGATACGCAGTATTTT. It yields the protein CASSIDHLAGESDTQYF.

In its sample, this clone was seen once. The chain couples TRBV7-6 to TRBJ2-2; TRBD2 agrees at 11 bases. Germline CDR1 is SGHVS and CDR2 is FNYEAQ. The V gene end was trimmed by 5 bases and the J gene end by 3 bases; junction bases not matched to a gene: 14. This CDR3 region has 19 residues. The CDR3 loop reads CASSLREGLAGGHTGELFF. CDR3 coding DNA: TGTGCCAGCAGCCTTCGCGAAGGGCTAGCGGGAGGACACACCGGGGAGCTGTTTTTT.